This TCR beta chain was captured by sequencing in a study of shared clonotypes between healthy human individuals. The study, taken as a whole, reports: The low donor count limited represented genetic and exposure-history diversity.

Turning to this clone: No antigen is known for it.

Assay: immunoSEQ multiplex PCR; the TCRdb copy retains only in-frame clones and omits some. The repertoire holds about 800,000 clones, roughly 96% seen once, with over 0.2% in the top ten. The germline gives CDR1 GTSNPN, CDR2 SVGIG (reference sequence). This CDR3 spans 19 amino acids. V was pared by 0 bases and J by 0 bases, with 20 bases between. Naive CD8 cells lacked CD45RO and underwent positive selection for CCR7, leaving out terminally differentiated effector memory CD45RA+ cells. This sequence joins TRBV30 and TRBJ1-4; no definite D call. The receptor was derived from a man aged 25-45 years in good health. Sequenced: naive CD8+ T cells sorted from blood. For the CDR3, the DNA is TGTGCCTGGAGTGTACGGTTTGGGAAGAACGTCGCAACTAATGAAAAACTGTTTTTT. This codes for CAWSVRFGKNVATNEKLFF.